This TCR beta chain was profiled in a study of T cells in Graves' hyperthyroidism and ophthalmopathy. Study summary: Pretreatment peripheral blood was obtained at initial diagnosis. Findings and limits, study-wide: Blood also carried most thyroid clonotypes expanded above 0.001. Before onset, by a median of around six months, the model predicted ophthalmopathy. Ophthalmopathy was distinguished from stable hyperthyroidism by 13 V-J signatures.

Concerning this clonotype: Its target is unknown.

V was cut by 5 bases and J by 2 bases, with 13 bases left in between. The CDR3 covers 15 residues. Germline loops: CDR1 SGHAT, CDR2 FQNNGV. TCR beta CDR3 region amplification was performed from RNA transcripts. The TCR CDR3 was amplified in a first-round RT-PCR using the HTBI primer set. TCRdb recomputed calls from the multiplex PCR reads with MiXCR, one row per CDR3 protein. Of around 500,000 distinct CDR3 sequences listed, under 25% are singletons. The source material was blood. The chain couples TRBV11-2 to TRBJ1-3, with D perhaps TRBD1 (6 bases). This sequence was found in a woman in her 70s with Graves' ophthalmopathy. CDR3: CASSPTGNAGNTIYF. In DNA, the CDR3 is TGTGCCAGCAGCCCAACAGGGAATGCTGGAAACACCATATATTTT.